This TCR beta chain was identified during a study of graft-versus-host responses after intestinal transplantation. This CDR3 has 15 amino acids. Germline V gene lookup returns CDR1 MNHEY and CDR2 SVGAGI. V lost 7 bases and J 9 bases, leaving 19 bases between the germline ends. As concerns this clone: Its antigen is currently unknown.

Method: immunoSEQ multiplex PCR; TCRdb's copy keeps in-frame clones and lacks some. The sample holds more than 60,000 clones; 90% are singletons and the top ten take roughly 1.3%. The source is a human donor who received an intestinal transplant. The sequenced sample was unstimulated CD8+ T cells sorted from spleen or lymph node cells, obtained before intestinal transplant. The chain is built from TRBV6-5 and TRBJ1-6; D is unclear. In nucleotides, the CDR3 is TGTGCCAGCACCGGAGGGATTAGCGCCCTTTCACCCCTCCACTTT. Translating it yields CASTGGISALSPLHF.